The subject of this entry is one T cell receptor (beta chain). Trimming removed 8 bases from V and 7 bases from J; junction bases left unmatched: 8. The CDR3 is 12 residues long. The sample is drawn from a study of blood T cell repertoires in COVID-19. As for the study in general: The United States, Italy and Spain provided the acute and convalescent COVID-19 samples. The cDNA or gDNA used as material had been derived from T cells, B-cell-depleted T cells, or PBMCs.

As originally analysed: Amplification of reference gene primers was used by the study to estimate nucleated cell counts. The protocol was immunoSEQ multiplex PCR, while the TCRdb copy is restricted to in-frame clones and leaves out a portion. The DNA was the basis for D and trimming; V, J and clone size are from that table. This table holds 65,000 to 95,000 clones, 78% found once. The clonotype comes from a human donor in a cohort sampled during active COVID-19. This chain uses TRBV12-3 or TRBV12-4 with TRBJ2-7; 7 bases agree with TRBD2. The sequencing input was peripheral blood. The CDR3 is CASGDPGLEQYF. The DNA for the CDR3 is TGTGCCAGCGGGGATCCGGGACTAGAGCAGTACTTC.